Listed below are T cell receptor beta chains from one sample, sequenced in a study of T cells after yellow fever vaccination. TCRdb recomputed calls from the 5' RACE reads with MiXCR, one row per CDR3 protein. Among hundreds of thousands of distinct CDR3 sequences listed, 9% to 15% were seen once. The sequences come from PBMCs, collected on the day of the yellow fever booster vaccination. The receptors come from a young man who received the YFV17D yellow fever vaccine. Both conserved end residues are part of each CDR3. Fields, in order: clone size, D gene, V gene, J gene, CDR3 protein, CDR3 DNA. D genes are given only for firm matches. Clone size appears in some rows only: once, few, many, or a class for an expanded clone.

.	TRBD1	TRBV29-1	TRBJ2-6	CSAVGQGAPGANVLTF	TGCAGCGCCGTAGGACAGGGGGCGCCTGGGGCCAACGTCCTGACTTTC
many	.	TRBV3-1	TRBJ1-2	CASSRSSGYTF	TGTGCCAGCAGCCGATCTTCCGGCTACACCTTC
.	TRBD1	TRBV9	TRBJ2-7	CASSWDRGDEQYF	TGTGCCAGCAGCTGGGACAGGGGGGACGAGCAGTACTTC
few	.	TRBV21-1	TRBJ2-3	CASSEFNRAHTSTDTQYF	TGTGCCAGCAGTGAATTTAACCGGGCCCACACTAGCACAGATACGCAGTATTTT
few	TRBD2	TRBV24-1	TRBJ2-3	CATSDLGGRGDTQYF	TGTGCCACCAGTGATTTAGGCGGGAGAGGAGATACGCAGTATTTT
.	.	TRBV13	TRBJ2-1	CASSPKLKGSYNEQFF	TGTGCCAGCAGTCCCAAATTGAAGGGTTCCTACAATGAGCAGTTCTTC
few	TRBD2	TRBV24-1	TRBJ2-1	CATSDPAGLAPRPQFF	TGTGCCACCAGTGACCCGGCGGGACTAGCACCCCGCCCCCAGTTCTTC
.	.	TRBV20-1	TRBJ1-1	CSASPSDNTEAFF	TGCAGTGCCAGCCCCTCGGATAACACTGAAGCTTTCTTT
many	.	TRBV10-3	TRBJ2-5	CAISGGETQYF	TGTGCCATCAGCGGAGGGGAGACCCAGTACTTC
many	TRBD2	TRBV7-3	TRBJ2-7	CASSLRASGSYEQYF	TGTGCCAGCAGCTTAAGGGCTAGCGGATCCTACGAGCAGTACTTC
.	TRBD1	TRBV5-1	TRBJ2-1	CASRQPTGRNEQFF	TGCGCCAGCAGACAACCGACAGGGCGGAATGAGCAGTTCTTC
few	.	TRBV12-3/TRBV12-4	TRBJ1-4	CASTQNEKLFF	TGTGCCAGCACCCAGAATGAAAAACTGTTTTTT
.	.	TRBV19	TRBJ1-2	CASSTTAYGYTF	TGTGCCAGTAGTACGACAGCCTATGGCTACACCTTC
.	TRBD2	TRBV7-9	TRBJ2-3	CASSFTSGSDTQYF	TGTGCCAGCAGCTTTACTAGCGGTTCAGATACGCAGTATTTT
.	.	TRBV6-5	TRBJ1-6	CASSSSTAYSYNSPLHF	TGTGCCAGCAGTTCCTCGACTGCTTACTCCTATAATTCACCCCTCCACTTT
.	TRBD1	TRBV7-2	TRBJ2-5	CASSQPGQQETQYF	TGTGCCAGCAGCCAACCGGGACAGCAAGAGACCCAGTACTTC
.	TRBD1	TRBV12-3/TRBV12-4	TRBJ2-5	CASRRTGGQETQYF	TGTGCCAGCAGGAGGACAGGGGGACAAGAGACCCAGTACTTC
few	.	TRBV11-2	TRBJ2-3	CASSLGAGIGGDTQYF	TGTGCCAGCAGCTTAGGGGCGGGGATCGGAGGAGATACGCAGTATTTT
.	TRBD1	TRBV27	TRBJ1-6	CASSLFGNRGLGSPLHF	TGTGCCAGCAGTTTATTTGGGAACAGGGGGCTTGGTTCACCCCTCCACTTT
few	.	TRBV10-2	TRBJ1-5	CASSDEGAGQPQHF	TGCGCCAGCAGTGATGAGGGAGCTGGGCAGCCCCAGCATTTT
few	.	TRBV5-1	TRBJ1-1	CASSRSAAGTEAFF	TGCGCCAGCAGCCGCTCGGCCGCGGGGACTGAAGCTTTCTTT
few	.	TRBV20-1	TRBJ2-7	CSARTLERNSLVRQYF	TGCAGTGCTAGAACATTAGAGCGGAATTCGCTTGTACGGCAGTACTTC
few	TRBD1	TRBV4-3	TRBJ2-1	CASSQGTGGGLYNEQFF	TGCGCCAGCAGCCAAGGGACAGGGGGGGGACTCTACAATGAGCAGTTCTTC
.	.	TRBV9	TRBJ2-4	CASSGSGSHIQYF	TGTGCCAGCAGCGGCTCCGGGTCCCACATTCAGTACTTC
few	.	TRBV27	TRBJ2-7	CASSRQVSYEQYF	TGTGCCAGCAGTAGACAGGTGTCCTACGAGCAGTACTTC
few	TRBD2	TRBV24-1	TRBJ2-7	CATSRGEWYEQYF	TGTGCCACCTCCCGGGGGGAATGGTACGAGCAGTACTTC
few	TRBD2	TRBV12-3/TRBV12-4	TRBJ2-3	CASSFRQAGGTDTQYF	TGTGCCAGCAGTTTTCGTCAAGCGGGAGGCACAGATACGCAGTATTTT
.	.	TRBV5-4	TRBJ1-6	CASSLGAPTYSPLHF	TGTGCCAGCAGCTTGGGGGCCCCTACCTATTCACCCCTCCACTTT
once	.	TRBV3-1	TRBJ2-2	CASSFHRANTGELFF	TGTGCCAGCAGCTTCCACAGGGCGAACACCGGGGAGCTGTTTTTT
many	.	TRBV20-1	TRBJ2-7	CSASILDKQYF	TGCAGTGCTAGCATTCTAGATAAGCAGTACTTC
.	TRBD1	TRBV29-1	TRBJ1-4	CSHSGTGNEKLFF	TGCAGCCACTCCGGGACAGGGAATGAAAAACTGTTTTTT
few	.	TRBV7-9	TRBJ2-1	CASLPRGNPYNEQFF	TGTGCCAGCCTTCCGAGGGGCAACCCCTACAATGAGCAGTTCTTC
few	.	TRBV15	TRBJ2-1	CATSRASSYNEQFF	TGTGCCACCAGCAGAGCCAGCTCCTACAATGAGCAGTTCTTC
few	.	TRBV7-3	TRBJ2-1	CASSQTSDNHEQFF	TGTGCCAGCAGTCAAACAAGCGACAATCATGAGCAGTTCTTC
many	TRBD1	TRBV6-5	TRBJ2-1	CASSYEGTGQASDNEQFF	TGTGCCAGCAGTTACGAGGGGACGGGACAGGCTTCGGACAATGAGCAGTTCTTC
.	.	TRBV21-1	TRBJ2-1	CATGLAGHNEQFF	TGTGCCACGGGACTAGCGGGGCACAATGAGCAGTTCTTC
few	.	TRBV10-3	TRBJ1-6	CAISESTYSNNSPLHF	TGTGCCATCAGTGAGTCGACATACAGTAATAATTCACCCCTCCACTTT
.	TRBD2	TRBV20-1	TRBJ2-3	CSAPPSASGGDTQYF	TGCAGTGCTCCTCCTTCTGCCTCGGGAGGGGATACGCAGTATTTT
few	.	TRBV5-4	TRBJ2-1	CASSWEDSSSYNEQFF	TGTGCCAGCAGCTGGGAGGACAGTAGCTCCTACAATGAGCAGTTCTTC
.	.	TRBV12-3/TRBV12-4	TRBJ1-1	CASKRATEAFF	TGTGCCAGCAAAAGGGCCACTGAAGCTTTCTTT
.	TRBD2	TRBV20-1	TRBJ2-3	CSAILQGEGGTDTQYF	TGCAGTGCTATCCTACAAGGAGAGGGAGGGACAGATACGCAGTATTTT
many	.	TRBV6-5	TRBJ2-5	CASSYRNEETQYF	TGTGCCAGCAGTTACCGTAATGAAGAGACCCAGTACTTC
many	TRBD2	TRBV10-3	TRBJ2-3	CAISAREGRTDTQYF	TGTGCCATCAGTGCGCGGGAGGGACGCACAGATACGCAGTATTTT
few	.	TRBV21-1	TRBJ1-6	CASSKLLVSSYNSPLHF	TGTGCCAGCAGCAAATTATTGGTTAGCTCCTATAATTCACCCCTCCACTTT
.	TRBD2	TRBV28	TRBJ2-1	CASSGRDYYNEQFF	TGTGCCAGCAGTGGCCGGGACTACTATAATGAGCAGTTCTTC
.	TRBD2	TRBV7-7	TRBJ2-1	CASSLPPISGQRYNEQFF	TGTGCCAGCAGCTTACCGCCTATTAGCGGGCAACGCTACAATGAGCAGTTCTTC
few	.	TRBV6-4	TRBJ2-3	CASSDQLGDTQYF	TGTGCCAGCAGTGACCAGCTCGGAGATACGCAGTATTTT
few	.	TRBV5-8	TRBJ2-7	CASSLWGQGLSSYEQYF	TGTGCCAGCAGCTTGTGGGGACAAGGCCTGAGCTCCTACGAGCAGTACTTC
.	.	TRBV25-1	TRBJ2-3	CASSDGIRTDTQYF	TGTGCCAGCAGTGATGGAATACGCACAGATACGCAGTATTTT
.	.	TRBV20-1	TRBJ1-3	CSARELGSGNTIYF	TGCAGTGCCCGGGAGTTGGGCTCTGGAAACACCATATATTTT
.	.	TRBV12-3/TRBV12-4	TRBJ2-7	CASSHSRSSYEQYF	TGTGCCAGCAGTCATAGCCGGTCCTCCTACGAGCAGTACTTC
.	TRBD1	TRBV2	TRBJ2-1	CASRDRVGYNEQFF	TGTGCCAGCAGAGACAGGGTGGGGTACAATGAGCAGTTCTTC
.	TRBD2	TRBV20-1	TRBJ2-7	CSASWAAGGDPYEQYF	TGCAGTGCTAGTTGGGCGGCGGGAGGAGACCCCTACGAGCAGTACTTC
few	.	TRBV4-2	TRBJ2-7	CASSQDSGSNEQYF	TGTGCCAGCAGCCAAGATTCAGGGTCGAACGAGCAGTACTTC
few	TRBD1	TRBV5-4	TRBJ1-2	CASSFNSGQGYGYTF	TGTGCCAGCAGCTTTAATTCGGGACAGGGTTATGGCTACACCTTC